The sequence of this T cell receptor beta chain was determined in a study of shared clonotypes between healthy human individuals. Assay execution proceeded at the deep level. Measured with immunoSEQ multiplex PCR; TCRdb has only the in-frame clones, and not every one. Found here are approximately 1,500,000 clones, 95% to 99% of them singletons; the top ten hold around 0.47%. Comment on this clone: Its antigen is not identified.

The germline V gene has CDR1 LNHDA and CDR2 SQIVND (reference sequence). Trimming cost V 1 base and J 8 bases, with 15 bases left between them. There are 15 residues in the CDR3. Regarding the study as a whole: Naive CD4 clonotypes overlapped across several donors at 4.5% to 5.5%.

The study separated CD4+ cells into CD45RA+ naive and CD45RA-negative memory subsets. This sequence was found in a man aged 25-45 years in good health. The V call is TRBV19, the J call TRBJ2-1; D gene ambiguous. Sequencing input: naive CD4+ T cells sorted from blood. Subset in this sample: CD45RA+ positively selected. As DNA, the CDR3 is TGTGCCAGTAGTATAGCCCGTCCCGCTATTCATGAGCAGTTCTTC. Translation gives CASSIARPAIHEQFF.